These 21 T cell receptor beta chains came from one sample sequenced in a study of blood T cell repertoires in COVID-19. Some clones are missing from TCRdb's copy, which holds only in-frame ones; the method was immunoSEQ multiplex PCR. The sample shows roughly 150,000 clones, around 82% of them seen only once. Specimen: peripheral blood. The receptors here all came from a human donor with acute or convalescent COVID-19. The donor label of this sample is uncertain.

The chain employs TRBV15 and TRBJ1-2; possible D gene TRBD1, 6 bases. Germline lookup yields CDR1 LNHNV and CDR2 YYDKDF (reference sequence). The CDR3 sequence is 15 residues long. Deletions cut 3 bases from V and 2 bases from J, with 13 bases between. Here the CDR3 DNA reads TGTGCCACCAGCAGTGAAACAGGGAACAACTATGGCTACACCTTC. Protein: CATSSETGNNYGYTF.

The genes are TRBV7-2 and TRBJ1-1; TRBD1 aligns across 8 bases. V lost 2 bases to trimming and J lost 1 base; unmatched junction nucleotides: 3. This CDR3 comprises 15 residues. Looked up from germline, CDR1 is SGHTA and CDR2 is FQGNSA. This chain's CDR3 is CASSLRQGTNTEAFF. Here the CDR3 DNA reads TGTGCCAGCAGCTTACGACAGGGGACGAACACTGAAGCTTTCTTT.

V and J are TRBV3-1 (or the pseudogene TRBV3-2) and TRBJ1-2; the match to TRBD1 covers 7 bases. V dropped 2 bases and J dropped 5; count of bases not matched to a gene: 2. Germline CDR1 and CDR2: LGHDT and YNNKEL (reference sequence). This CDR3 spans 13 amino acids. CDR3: CASSQRGQYGYTF. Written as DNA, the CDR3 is TGTGCCAGCAGCCAAAGGGGACAGTATGGCTACACCTTC.

Here the CDR3 reads CAFNRDSNQPQHF. The CDR3 region has the DNA TGTGCCTTCAACAGGGATAGCAATCAGCCCCAGCATTTT. The chain carries TRBV30 and TRBJ1-5, with a tentative D call TRBD1 (6 bases). V was clipped by 7 bases and J by 0 bases, with 10 bases between them. The CDR3 runs 13 residues. Germline V lookup: CDR1 GTSNPN, CDR2 SVGIG (reference sequence).

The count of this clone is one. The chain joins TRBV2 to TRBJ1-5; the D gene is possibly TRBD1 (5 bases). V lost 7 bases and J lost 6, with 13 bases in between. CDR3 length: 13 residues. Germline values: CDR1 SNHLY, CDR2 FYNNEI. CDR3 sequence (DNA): TGTGCCAGCACCGAGCAGGGCACTCAGCCCCAGCATTTT. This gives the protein CASTEQGTQPQHF.

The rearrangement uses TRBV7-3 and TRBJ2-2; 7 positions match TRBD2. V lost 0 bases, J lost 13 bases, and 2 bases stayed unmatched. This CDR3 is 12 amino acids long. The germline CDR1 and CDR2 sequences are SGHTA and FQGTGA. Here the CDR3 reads CASSLTGGLLFF. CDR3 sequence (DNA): TGTGCCAGCAGCTTAACGGGGGGGTTGCTGTTTTTT.

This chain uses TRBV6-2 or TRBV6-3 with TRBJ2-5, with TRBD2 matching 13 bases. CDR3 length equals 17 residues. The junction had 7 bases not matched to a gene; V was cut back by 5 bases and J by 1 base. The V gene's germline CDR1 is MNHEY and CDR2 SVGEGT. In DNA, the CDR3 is TGTGCCAGCAGTCACAATCGACTAGCGGGGGGCCAAGAGACCCAGTACTTC. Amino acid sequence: CASSHNRLAGGQETQYF.

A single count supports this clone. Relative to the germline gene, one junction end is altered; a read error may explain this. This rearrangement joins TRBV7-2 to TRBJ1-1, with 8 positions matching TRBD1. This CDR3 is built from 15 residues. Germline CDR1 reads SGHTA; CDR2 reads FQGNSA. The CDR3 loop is CASSPQPGDRTRWAF. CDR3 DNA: TGTGCCAGCAGTCCTCAACCCGGGGACAGGACCCGATGGGCCTTT.

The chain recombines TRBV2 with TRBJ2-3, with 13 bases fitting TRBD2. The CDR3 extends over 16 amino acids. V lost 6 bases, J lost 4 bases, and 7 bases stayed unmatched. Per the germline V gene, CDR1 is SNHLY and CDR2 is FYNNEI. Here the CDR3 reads CASRRTSGGASDTQYF. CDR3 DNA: TGTGCCAGCAGGCGAACTAGCGGGGGGGCGTCAGATACGCAGTATTTT. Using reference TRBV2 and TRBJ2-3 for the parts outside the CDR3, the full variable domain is EPEVTQTPSHQVTQMGQEVILRCVPISNHLYFYWYRQILGQKVEFLVSFYNNEISEKSEIFDDQFSVERPDGSNFTLKIRSTKLEDSAMYFCASRRTSGGASDTQYFGPGTRLTVL.

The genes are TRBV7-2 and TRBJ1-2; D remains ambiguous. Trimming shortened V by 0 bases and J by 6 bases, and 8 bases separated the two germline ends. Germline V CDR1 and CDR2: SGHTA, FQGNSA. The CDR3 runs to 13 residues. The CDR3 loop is CASSLARGNGYTF. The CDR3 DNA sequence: TGTGCCAGCAGCTTAGCCCGAGGGAATGGCTACACCTTC.

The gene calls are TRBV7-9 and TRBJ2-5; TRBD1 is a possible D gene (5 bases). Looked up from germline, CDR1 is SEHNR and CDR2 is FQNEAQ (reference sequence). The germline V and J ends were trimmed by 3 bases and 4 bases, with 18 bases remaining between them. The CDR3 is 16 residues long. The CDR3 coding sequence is TGTGCCAGCAGCTTTTTCCTTGGGCAGGGTTTAGAGACCCAGTACTTC. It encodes CASSFFLGQGLETQYF.

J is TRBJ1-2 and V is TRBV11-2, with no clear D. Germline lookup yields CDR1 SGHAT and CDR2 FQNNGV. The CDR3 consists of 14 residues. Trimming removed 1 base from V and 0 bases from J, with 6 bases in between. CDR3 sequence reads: CASSLGPANYGYTF. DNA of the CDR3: TGTGCCAGCAGCTTAGGCCCGGCTAACTATGGCTACACCTTC.

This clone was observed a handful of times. CDR3 protein: CASSQEGAGTYGYTF. The CDR3 DNA reads as TGTGCCAGCAGCCAAGAGGGGGCAGGGACCTATGGCTACACCTTC. This chain links TRBV3-1 (or the pseudogene TRBV3-2) with TRBJ1-2, with D maybe TRBD1 (6 bases). V was clipped by 0 bases and J by 4 bases, with 12 bases between them. Germline CDR1 LGHDT, CDR2 YNNKEL (reference sequence). This CDR3 is 15 amino acids long.

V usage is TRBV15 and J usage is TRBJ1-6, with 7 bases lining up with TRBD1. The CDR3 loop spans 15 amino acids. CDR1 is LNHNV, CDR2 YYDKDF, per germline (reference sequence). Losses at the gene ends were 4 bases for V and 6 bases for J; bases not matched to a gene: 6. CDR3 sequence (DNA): TGTGCCACCAGCATCGGGACAGCAGTTAATTCACCCCTCCACTTT. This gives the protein CATSIGTAVNSPLHF.

The CDR3 DNA follows: TGTGCCAGCAGTTTGGGAGGGGCACAAGAGACCCAGTACTTC. It encodes CASSLGGAQETQYF. This chain connects TRBV6-2 or TRBV6-3 to TRBJ2-5; 7 nucleotides match TRBD2. Trimming cost V 4 bases and J 2 bases; bases outside gene matches: 4. The length of the CDR3 is 14 residues. CDR1 is MNHEY, CDR2 SVGEGT, per germline.

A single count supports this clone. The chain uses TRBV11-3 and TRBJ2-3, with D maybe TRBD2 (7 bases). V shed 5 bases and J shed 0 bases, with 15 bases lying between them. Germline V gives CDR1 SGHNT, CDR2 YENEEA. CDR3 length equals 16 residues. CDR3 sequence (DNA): TGTGCCAGCAGCCCCGACGCGGGGGCGAGCACAGATACGCAGTATTTT. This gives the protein CASSPDAGASTDTQYF.

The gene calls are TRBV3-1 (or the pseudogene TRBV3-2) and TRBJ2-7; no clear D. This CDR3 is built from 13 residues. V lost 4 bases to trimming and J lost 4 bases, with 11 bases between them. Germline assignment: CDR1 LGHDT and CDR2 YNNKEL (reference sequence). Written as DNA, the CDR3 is TGTGCCAGCAGCCGAACCGGTTCGTACGAGCAGTACTTC. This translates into CASSRTGSYEQYF.

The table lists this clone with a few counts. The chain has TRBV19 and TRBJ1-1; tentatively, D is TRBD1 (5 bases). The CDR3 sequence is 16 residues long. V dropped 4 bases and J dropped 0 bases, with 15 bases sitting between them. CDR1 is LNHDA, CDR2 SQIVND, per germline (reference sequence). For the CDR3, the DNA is TGTGCCAGTAGTAGGAGGCCGGGGGGGGTGAACACTGAAGCTTTCTTT. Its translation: CASSRRPGGVNTEAFF.

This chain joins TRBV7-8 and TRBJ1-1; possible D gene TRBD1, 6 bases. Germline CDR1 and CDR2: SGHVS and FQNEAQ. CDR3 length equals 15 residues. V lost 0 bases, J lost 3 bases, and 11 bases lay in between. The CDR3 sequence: CASSLASSGDTEAFF. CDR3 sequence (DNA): TGTGCCAGCAGCTTAGCGTCCTCAGGGGACACTGAAGCTTTCTTT.

Here the CDR3 DNA reads TGTGCCAGCAGCCAACGGGGAGTCATTTATAGGCAGTACTTC. Protein product: CASSQRGVIYRQYF. The chain carries TRBV3-1 (or the pseudogene TRBV3-2) and TRBJ2-7, with a possible D match to TRBD2 (5 bases). This CDR3 region has 14 residues. Germline V gene sequence: CDR1 LGHDT, CDR2 YNNKEL (reference sequence). V was trimmed by 2 bases and J by 9 bases, leaving 17 bases between them.

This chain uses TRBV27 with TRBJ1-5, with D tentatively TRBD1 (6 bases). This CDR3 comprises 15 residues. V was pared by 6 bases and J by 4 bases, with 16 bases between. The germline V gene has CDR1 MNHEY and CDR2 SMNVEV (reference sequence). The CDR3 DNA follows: TGTGCCAGCAGGAAAATACAGGGAGGGAATCAGCCCCAGCATTTT. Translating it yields CASRKIQGGNQPQHF.